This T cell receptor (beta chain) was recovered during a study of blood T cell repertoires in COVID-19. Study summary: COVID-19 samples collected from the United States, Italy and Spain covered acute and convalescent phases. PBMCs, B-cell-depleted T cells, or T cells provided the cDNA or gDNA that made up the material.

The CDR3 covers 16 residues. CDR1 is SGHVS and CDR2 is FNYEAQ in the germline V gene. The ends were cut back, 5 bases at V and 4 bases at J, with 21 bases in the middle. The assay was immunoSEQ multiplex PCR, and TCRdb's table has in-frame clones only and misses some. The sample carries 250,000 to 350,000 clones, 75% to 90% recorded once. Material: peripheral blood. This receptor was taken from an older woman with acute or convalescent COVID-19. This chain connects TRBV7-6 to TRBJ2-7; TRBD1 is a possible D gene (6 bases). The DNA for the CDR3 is TGTGCCAGCAGCCCCCCTTTACAGGGTGGAAATTACGAGCAGTACTTC. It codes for CASSPPLQGGNYEQYF.